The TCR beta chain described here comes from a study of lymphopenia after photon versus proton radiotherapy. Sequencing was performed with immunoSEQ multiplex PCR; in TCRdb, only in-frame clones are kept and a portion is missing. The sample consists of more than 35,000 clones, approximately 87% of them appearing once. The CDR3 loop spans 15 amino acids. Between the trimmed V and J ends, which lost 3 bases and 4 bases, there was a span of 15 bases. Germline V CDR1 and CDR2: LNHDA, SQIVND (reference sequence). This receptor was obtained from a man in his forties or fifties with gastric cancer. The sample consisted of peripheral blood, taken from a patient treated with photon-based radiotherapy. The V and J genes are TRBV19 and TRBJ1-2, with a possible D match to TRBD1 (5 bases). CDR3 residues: CASSIPGGSPYGYTF. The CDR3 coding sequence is TGTGCCAGTAGTATCCCGGGGGGTTCCCCCTATGGCTACACCTTC.